This entry concerns a single T cell receptor beta chain. Likely a read error: the CDR3 ends without its conserved phenylalanine or tryptophan. The library came from three nested PCR rounds adapted from ARM-PCR protocols. Each CDR3 protein gets one entry after TCRdb re-called the multiplex PCR reads with MiXCR. The sample records about 82,000 distinct CDR3 sequences, over 75% being singletons. No cell sorting was done before RNA was extracted from the tissue. Donors were chemotherapy-naive, newly diagnosed lung cancer surgical patients in China, August–November 2014. This sample is part of a study of tumor and adjacent non-tumor tissue in lung cancer. On the study more broadly: Patients were aged roughly 30 to 76, nine to eleven men and a handful of women, stage I to III.

Trimming took 5 bases from V and 3 from J, leaving 14 bases between them. Germline V CDR1 and CDR2: SEHNR, FQNEAQ (reference sequence). The CDR3 sequence is 14 residues long. Sequenced sample: lung tumor tissue. This sequence joins TRBV7-9 and TRBJ2-7; D ambiguous. This receptor was obtained from a woman aged 50 to 65 with non-small cell lung cancer. This chain's CDR3 is CASSLVPNDYEQYL. For the CDR3, the DNA is TGTGCCAGCAGCCTAGTACCTAATGACTACGAGCAGTACCTC.